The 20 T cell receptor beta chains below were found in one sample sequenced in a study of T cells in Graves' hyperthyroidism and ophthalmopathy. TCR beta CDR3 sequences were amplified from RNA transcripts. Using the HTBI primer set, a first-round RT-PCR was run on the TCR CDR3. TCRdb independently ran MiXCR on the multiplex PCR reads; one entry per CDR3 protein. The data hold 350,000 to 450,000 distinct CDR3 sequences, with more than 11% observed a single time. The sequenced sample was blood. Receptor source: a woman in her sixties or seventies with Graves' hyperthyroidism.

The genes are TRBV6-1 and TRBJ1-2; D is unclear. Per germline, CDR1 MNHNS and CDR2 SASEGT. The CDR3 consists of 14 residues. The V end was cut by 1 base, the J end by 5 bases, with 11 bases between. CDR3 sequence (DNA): TGTGCCAGCAGTGAAGTTATGGGGATTTATGGCTACACCTTC. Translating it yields CASSEVMGIYGYTF.

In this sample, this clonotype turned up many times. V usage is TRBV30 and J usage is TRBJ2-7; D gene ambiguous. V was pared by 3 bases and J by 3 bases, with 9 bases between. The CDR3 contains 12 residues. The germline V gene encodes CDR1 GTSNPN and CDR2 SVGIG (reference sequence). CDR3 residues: CAWRGPHYEQYF. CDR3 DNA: TGTGCCTGGAGAGGGCCGCACTACGAGCAGTACTTC.

In nucleotides, the CDR3 is TGCAGCGTTGAAGGAGCAGGGGGCGAAGGAAACACCATATATTTT. Translated: CSVEGAGGEGNTIYF. This chain links TRBV29-1 with TRBJ1-3, with 8 bases lining up with TRBD1. Unmatched junction bases numbered 6, after V lost 1 base and J lost 4 bases. This CDR3 is built from 15 residues. Germline CDR1 SQVTM, CDR2 ANQGSEA. The complete variable domain, with remaining parts taken from reference TRBV29-1 and TRBJ1-3, reads SAVISQKPSRDICQRGTSLTIQCQVDSQVTMMFWYRQQPGQSLTLIATANQGSEATYESGFVIDKFPISRPNLTFSTLTVSNMSPEDSSIYLCSVEGAGGEGNTIYFGEGSWLTVV.

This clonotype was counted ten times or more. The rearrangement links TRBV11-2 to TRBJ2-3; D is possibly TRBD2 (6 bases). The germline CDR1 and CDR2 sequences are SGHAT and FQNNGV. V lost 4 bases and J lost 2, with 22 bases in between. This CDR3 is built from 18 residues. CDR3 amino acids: CASSSRPSVVAVTDTQYF. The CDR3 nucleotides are TGTGCCAGCAGCTCAAGACCCTCTGTTGTAGCGGTCACAGATACGCAGTATTTT.

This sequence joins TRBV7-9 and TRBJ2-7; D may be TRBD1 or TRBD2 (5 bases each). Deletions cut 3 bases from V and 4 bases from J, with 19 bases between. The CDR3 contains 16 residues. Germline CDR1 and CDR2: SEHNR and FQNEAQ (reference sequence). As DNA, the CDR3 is TGTGCCAGCAGCTTGACCCGGGACGGGCTCGGTTACGAGCAGTACTTC. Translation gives CASSLTRDGLGYEQYF.

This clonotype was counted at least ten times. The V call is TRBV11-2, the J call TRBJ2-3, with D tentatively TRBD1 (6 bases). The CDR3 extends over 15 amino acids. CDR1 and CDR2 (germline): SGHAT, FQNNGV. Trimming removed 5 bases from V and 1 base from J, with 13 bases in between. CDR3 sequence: CASSLGGPGTDTQYF. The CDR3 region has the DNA TGTGCCAGCAGCCTAGGGGGTCCGGGCACAGATACGCAGTATTTT.

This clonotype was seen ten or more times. The CDR3, as DNA: TGTGCCAGCAGCTTAATGGCTAGCGGGACCATCTACAATGAGCAGTTCTTC. Protein product: CASSLMASGTIYNEQFF. The rearrangement uses TRBV7-8 and TRBJ2-1; 9 bases align to TRBD2. The CDR3 is 17 residues long. CDR1 and CDR2 from the germline V gene are SGHVS and FQNEAQ. Trimming removed 2 bases from V and 3 bases from J; junction bases left unmatched: 8.

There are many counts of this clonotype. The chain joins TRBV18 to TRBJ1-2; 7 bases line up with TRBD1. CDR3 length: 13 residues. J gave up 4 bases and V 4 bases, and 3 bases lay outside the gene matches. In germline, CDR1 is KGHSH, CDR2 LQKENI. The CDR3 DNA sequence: TGTGCCAGCTCACAGGACAGGCTCTATGGCTACACCTTC. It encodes CASSQDRLYGYTF.

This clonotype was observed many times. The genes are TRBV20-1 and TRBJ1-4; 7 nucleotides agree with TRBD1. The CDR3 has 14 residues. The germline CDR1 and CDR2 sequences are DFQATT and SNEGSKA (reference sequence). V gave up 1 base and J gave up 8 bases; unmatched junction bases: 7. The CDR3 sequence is CSARAGTEGEKLFF. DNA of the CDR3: TGCAGTGCTAGAGCCGGGACAGAGGGGGAAAAACTGTTTTTT.

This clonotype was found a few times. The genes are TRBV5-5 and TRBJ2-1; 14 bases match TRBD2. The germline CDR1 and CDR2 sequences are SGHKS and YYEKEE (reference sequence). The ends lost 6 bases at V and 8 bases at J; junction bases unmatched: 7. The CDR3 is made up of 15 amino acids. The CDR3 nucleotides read TGTGCCAGCACCCTGGGGGGACTAGCGGGAGATGAGCAGTTCTTC. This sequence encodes CASTLGGLAGDEQFF.

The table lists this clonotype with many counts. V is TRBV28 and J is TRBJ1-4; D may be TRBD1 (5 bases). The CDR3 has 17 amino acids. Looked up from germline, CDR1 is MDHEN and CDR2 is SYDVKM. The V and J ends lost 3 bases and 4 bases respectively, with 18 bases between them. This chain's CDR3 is CASSLGRPPAFNEKLFF. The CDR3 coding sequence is TGTGCCAGCAGTTTGGGACGGCCCCCCGCCTTTAATGAAAAACTGTTTTTT.

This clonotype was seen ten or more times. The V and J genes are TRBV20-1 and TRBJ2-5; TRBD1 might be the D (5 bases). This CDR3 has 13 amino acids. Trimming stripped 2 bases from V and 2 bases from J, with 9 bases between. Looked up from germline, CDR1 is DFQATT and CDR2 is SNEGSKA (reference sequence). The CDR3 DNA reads TGCAGTGCTAGAAACAGGTTACAAGAGACCCAGTACTTC. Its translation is CSARNRLQETQYF.

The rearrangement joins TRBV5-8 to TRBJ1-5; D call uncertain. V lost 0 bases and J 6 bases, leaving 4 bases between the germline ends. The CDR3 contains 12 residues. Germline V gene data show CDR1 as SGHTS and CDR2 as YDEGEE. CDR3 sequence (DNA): TGTGCCAGCAGCTTGGTAGTTCAGCCCCAGCATTTT. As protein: CASSLVVQPQHF.

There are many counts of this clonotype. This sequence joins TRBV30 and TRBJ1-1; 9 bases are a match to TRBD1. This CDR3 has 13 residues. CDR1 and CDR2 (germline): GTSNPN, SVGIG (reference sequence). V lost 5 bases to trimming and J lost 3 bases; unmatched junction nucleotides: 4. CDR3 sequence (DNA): TGTGCCTGGGTGAACAGGGGGCACACTGAAGCTTTCTTT. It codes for CAWVNRGHTEAFF.

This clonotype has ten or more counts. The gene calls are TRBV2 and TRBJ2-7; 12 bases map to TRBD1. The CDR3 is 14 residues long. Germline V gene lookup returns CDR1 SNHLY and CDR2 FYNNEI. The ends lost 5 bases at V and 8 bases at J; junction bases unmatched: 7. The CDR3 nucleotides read TGTGCCAGCAGTCCCGCTGGGACAGGGGGCCAGCAGTACTTC. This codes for CASSPAGTGGQQYF.

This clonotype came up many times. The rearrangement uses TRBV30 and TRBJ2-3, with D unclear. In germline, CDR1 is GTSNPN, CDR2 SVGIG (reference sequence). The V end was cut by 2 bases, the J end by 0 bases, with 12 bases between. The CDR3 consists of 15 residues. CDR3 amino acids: CAWSLGGTSTDTQYF. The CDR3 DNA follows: TGTGCCTGGAGTTTGGGCGGAACTAGCACAGATACGCAGTATTTT. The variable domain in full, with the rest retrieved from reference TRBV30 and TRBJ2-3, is SQTIHQWPATLVQPVGSPLSLECTVEGTSNPNLYWYRQAAGRGLQLLFYSVGIGQISSEVPQNLSASRPQDRQFILSSKKLLLSDSGFYLCAWSLGGTSTDTQYFGPGTRLTVL.

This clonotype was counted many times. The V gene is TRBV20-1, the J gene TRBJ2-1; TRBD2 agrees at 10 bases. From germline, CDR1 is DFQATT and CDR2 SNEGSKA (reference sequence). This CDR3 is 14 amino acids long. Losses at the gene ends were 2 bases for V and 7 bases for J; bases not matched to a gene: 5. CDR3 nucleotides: TGCAGTGCTAGACGGACTAGCGGAGGGAATGAGCAGTTCTTC. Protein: CSARRTSGGNEQFF.

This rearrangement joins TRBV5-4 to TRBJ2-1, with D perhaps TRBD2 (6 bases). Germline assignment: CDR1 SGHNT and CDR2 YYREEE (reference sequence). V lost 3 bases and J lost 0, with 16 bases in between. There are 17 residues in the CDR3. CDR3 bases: TGTGCCAGCAGCTGGGGAGAGGGCGGGAACTCCTACAATGAGCAGTTCTTC. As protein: CASSWGEGGNSYNEQFF.

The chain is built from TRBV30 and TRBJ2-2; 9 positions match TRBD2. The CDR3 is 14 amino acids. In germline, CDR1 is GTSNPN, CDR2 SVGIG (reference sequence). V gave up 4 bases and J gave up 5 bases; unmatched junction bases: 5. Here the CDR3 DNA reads TGTGCCTGGATTAGCGGGAGCGGAACCGGGGAGCTGTTTTTT. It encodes CAWISGSGTGELFF.

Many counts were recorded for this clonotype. The CDR3 region has the DNA TGTGCCAGCAGCGGGACAGACACACTCCAAGAGACCCAGTACTTC. It is translated as CASSGTDTLQETQYF. The chain links TRBV2 to TRBJ2-5; TRBD1 aligns across 7 bases. CDR1 and CDR2 from the germline V gene are SNHLY and FYNNEI. The CDR3 totals 15 residues. The ends lost 6 bases at V and 1 base at J; junction bases unmatched: 8.